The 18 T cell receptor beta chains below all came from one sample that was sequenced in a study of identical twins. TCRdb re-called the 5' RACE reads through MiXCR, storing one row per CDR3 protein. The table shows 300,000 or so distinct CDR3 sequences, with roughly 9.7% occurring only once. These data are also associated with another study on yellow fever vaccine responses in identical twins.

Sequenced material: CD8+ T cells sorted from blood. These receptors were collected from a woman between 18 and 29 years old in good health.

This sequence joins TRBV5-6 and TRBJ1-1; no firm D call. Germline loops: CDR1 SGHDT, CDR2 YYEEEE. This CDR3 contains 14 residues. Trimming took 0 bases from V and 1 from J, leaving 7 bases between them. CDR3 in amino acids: CASSLGRWNTEAFF. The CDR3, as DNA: TGTGCCAGCAGCTTGGGGCGGTGGAACACTGAAGCTTTCTTT.

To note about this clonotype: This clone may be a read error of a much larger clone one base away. The CDR3 loop is CRARDVDRGLEAFF. DNA of the CDR3: TGCAGAGCTAGGGACGTGGACAGGGGGCTCGAAGCTTTCTTT. The rearrangement uses TRBV20-1 and TRBJ1-1, with 11 bases that match TRBD1. From germline, CDR1 is DFQATT and CDR2 SNEGSKA (reference sequence). The CDR3 totals 14 residues.

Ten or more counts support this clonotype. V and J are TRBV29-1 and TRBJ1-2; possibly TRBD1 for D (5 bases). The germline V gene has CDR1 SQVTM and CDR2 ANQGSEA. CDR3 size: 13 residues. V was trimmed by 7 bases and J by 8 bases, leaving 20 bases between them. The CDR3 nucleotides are TGCAGCGGGGGACCTCTGGGCTTCGAGGGCTACACCTTC. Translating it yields CSGGPLGFEGYTF.

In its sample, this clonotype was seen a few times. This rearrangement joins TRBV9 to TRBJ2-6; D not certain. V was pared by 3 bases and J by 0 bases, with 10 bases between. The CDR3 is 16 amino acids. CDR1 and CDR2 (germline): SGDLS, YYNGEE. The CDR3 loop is CASSGSLNSGANVLTF. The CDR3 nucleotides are TGTGCCAGCAGCGGGTCCTTGAACTCTGGGGCCAACGTCCTGACTTTC.

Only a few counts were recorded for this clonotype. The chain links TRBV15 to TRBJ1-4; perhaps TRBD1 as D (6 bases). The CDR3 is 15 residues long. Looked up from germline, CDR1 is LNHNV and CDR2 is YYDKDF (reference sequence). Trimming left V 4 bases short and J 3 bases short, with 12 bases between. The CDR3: CATSTIQGPNEKLFF. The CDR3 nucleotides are TGTGCCACCAGCACGATACAGGGCCCTAATGAAAAACTGTTTTTT.

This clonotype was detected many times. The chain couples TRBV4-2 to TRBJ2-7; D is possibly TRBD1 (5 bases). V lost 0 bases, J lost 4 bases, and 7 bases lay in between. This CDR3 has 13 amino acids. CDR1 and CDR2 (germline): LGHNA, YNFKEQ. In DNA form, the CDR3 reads TGTGCCAGCAGCCAAGAACAGGATTACGAGCAGTACTTC. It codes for CASSQEQDYEQYF.

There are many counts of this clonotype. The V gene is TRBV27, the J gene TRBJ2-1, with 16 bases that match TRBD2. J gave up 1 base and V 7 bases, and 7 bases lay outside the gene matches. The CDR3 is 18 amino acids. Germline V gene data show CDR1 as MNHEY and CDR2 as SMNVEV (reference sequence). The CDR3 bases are TGTGCCAGCACCTCCGGGACTAGCGGGAGGGCATCCTACAATGAGCAGTTCTTC. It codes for CASTSGTSGRASYNEQFF.

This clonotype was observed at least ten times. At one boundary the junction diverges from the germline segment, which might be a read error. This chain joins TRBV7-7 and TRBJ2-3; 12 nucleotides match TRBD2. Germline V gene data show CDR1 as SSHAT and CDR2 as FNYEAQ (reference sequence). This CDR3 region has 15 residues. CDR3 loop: CASSSSGGASDTQYF. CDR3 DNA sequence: TGTGCTAGCAGCTCTAGCGGGGGGGCCTCAGATACGCAGTATTTT.

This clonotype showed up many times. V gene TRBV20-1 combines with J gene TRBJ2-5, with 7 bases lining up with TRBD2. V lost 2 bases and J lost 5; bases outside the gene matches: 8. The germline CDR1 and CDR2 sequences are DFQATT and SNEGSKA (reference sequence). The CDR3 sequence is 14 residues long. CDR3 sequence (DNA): TGCAGTGCTAGATCCGGGACTAACGCTGAGACCCAGTACTTC. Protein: CSARSGTNAETQYF.

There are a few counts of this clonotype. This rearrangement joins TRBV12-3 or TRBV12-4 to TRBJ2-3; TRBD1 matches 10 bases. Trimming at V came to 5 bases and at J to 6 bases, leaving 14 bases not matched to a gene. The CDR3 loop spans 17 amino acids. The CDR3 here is CASSDSGTGAYGDTQYF. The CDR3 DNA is TGTGCCAGCAGTGACTCCGGGACAGGGGCGTATGGGGATACGCAGTATTTT.

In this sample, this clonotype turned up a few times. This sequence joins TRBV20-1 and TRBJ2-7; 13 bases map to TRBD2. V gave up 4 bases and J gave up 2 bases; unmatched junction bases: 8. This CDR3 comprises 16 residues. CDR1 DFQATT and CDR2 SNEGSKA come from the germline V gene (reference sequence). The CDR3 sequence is CSATRTSGSATYEQYF. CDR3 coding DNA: TGCAGTGCTACCCGGACTAGCGGGAGCGCAACCTACGAGCAGTACTTC.

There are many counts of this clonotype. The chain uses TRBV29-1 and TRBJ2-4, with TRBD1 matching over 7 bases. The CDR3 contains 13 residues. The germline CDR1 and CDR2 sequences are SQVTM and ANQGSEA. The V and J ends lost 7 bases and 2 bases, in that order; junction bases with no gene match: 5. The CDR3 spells CSAGTETKNIQYF. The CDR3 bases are TGCAGCGCCGGGACAGAGACCAAAAACATTCAGTACTTC.

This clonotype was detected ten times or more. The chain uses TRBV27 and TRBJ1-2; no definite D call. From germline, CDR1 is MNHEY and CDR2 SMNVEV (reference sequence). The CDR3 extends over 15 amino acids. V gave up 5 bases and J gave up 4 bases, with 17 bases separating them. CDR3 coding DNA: TGTGCCAGCAGTCGCTTGTGGTATGACTTCTATGGCTACACCTTC. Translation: CASSRLWYDFYGYTF.

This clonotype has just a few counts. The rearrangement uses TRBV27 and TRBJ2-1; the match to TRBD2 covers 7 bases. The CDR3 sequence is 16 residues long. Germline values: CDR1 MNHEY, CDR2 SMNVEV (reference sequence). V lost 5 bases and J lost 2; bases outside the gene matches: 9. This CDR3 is CASSPERGITYNEQFF. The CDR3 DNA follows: TGTGCCAGCAGTCCCGAGCGGGGTATAACCTACAATGAGCAGTTCTTC.

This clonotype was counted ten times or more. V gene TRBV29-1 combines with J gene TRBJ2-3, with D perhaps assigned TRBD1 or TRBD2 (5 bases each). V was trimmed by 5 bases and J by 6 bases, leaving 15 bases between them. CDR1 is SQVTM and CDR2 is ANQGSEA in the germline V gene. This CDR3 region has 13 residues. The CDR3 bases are TGCAGCGTTCCGGGACCCACCCGGGATACGCAGTATTTT. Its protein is CSVPGPTRDTQYF.

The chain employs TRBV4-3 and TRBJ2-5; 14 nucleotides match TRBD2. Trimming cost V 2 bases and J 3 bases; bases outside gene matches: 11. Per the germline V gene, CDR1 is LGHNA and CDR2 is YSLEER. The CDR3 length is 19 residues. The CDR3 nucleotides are TGCGCCAGCAGCCAATGGCTACAAGGACTAGCGGGAGGCAAAGAGACCCAGTACTTC. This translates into CASSQWLQGLAGGKETQYF.

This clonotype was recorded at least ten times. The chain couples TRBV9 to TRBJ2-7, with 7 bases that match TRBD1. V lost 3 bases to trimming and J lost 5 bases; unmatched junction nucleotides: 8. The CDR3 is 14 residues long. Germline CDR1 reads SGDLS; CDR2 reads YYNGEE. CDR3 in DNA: TGTGCCAGCAGCGAGGGGGACAGCCCCCACGAGCAGTACTTC. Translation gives CASSEGDSPHEQYF.

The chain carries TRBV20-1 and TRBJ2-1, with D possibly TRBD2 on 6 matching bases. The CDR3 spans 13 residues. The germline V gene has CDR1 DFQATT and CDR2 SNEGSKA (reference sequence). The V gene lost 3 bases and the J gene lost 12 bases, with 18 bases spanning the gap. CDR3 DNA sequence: TGCAGTGCTAGGGGGGACTCCGACTTCAGGCAGTTCTTC. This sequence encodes CSARGDSDFRQFF.